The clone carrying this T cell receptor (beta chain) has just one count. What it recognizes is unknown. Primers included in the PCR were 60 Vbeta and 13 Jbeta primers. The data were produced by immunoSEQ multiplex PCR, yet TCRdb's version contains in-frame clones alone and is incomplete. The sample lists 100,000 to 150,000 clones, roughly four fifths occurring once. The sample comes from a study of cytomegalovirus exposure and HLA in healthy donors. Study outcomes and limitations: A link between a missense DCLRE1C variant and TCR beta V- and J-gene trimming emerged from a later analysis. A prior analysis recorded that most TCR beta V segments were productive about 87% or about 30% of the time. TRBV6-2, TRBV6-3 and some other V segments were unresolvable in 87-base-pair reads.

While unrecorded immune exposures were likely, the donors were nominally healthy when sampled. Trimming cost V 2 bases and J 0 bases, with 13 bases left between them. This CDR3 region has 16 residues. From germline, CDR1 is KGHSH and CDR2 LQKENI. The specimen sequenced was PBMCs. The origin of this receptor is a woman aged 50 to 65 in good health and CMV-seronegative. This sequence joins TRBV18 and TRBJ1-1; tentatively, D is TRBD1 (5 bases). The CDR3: CASSPIQGNMNTEAFF. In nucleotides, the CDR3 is TGTGCCAGCTCACCAATCCAGGGTAACATGAACACTGAAGCTTTCTTT.